What follows describes a single T cell receptor (beta chain). This sample is part of a study of cytomegalovirus exposure and HLA in healthy donors. Use of 60 Vbeta and 13 Jbeta primers characterized the PCR. TCRdb's table, derived via immunoSEQ multiplex PCR, lists solely in-frame clones and lacks some. This table has about 160,000 clones, about 80% appearing once. The CDR3 totals 16 residues. Germline assignment: CDR1 MGHRA and CDR2 YSYEKL. Trimming removed 1 base from V and 2 bases from J, with 14 bases in between. The source is a man aged 50-60 years in good health and CMV-seropositive. The chain has TRBV4-1 and TRBJ2-5; possible D gene TRBD2, 7 bases. The sequencing input was PBMCs. The CDR3 spells CASSQGGGGRQETQYF. Here the CDR3 DNA reads TGCGCCAGCAGCCAAGGGGGCGGGGGCCGACAAGAGACCCAGTACTTC.